This entry lists 27 T cell receptor beta chains sequenced from one sample in a study of blood T cell repertoires in COVID-19 (dated by TCRdb to about 2020). The library was obtained by the immunoSEQ multiplex PCR assay. TCRdb obtained this table from immuneACCESS and retained in-frame rearrangements with V and J assigned. These tables miss some clones; where compared with another copy, unresolved V genes account for less than half of the shortfall, and the remainder is unexplained. The sample data list some 120,000 clones, and roughly 79% of these were observed just once. About 10% of the sample is held by the ten biggest clonotypes. Sample: peripheral blood. Receptor source: a human donor in a cohort sampled during active COVID-19.

The chain couples TRBV6-5 to TRBJ1-1; D unresolved. Trimming removed 0 bases at V and 2 bases at J, with 10 bases between. This CDR3 contains 15 residues. CDR1 and CDR2 from the germline V gene are MNHEY and SVGAGI. The CDR3 nucleotides are TGTGCCAGCAGTTACTCGATTCGGGGAAACACTGAAGCTTTCTTT. Its protein is CASSYSIRGNTEAFF.

The chain joins TRBV3-1 (or the pseudogene TRBV3-2) to TRBJ1-1, with 9 nucleotides matching TRBD1. CDR1 LGHDT and CDR2 YNNKEL come from the germline V gene (reference sequence). The J segment lost 0 bases and the V segment lost 4 bases, leaving 3 bases of the junction unmatched. The CDR3 runs to 15 residues. The CDR3: CASSPRDRVNTEAFF. In DNA, the CDR3 is TGTGCCAGCAGCCCCCGGGACAGGGTGAACACTGAAGCTTTCTTT.

The rearrangement joins TRBV6-1 to TRBJ2-4, with D tentatively TRBD1 (5 bases). Germline V gene data show CDR1 as MNHNS and CDR2 as SASEGT. V was clipped by 3 bases and J by 0 bases, with 12 bases between them. This CDR3 is built from 16 residues. CDR3 residues: CASSEGSGLAKNIQYF. DNA for the CDR3: TGTGCCAGCAGTGAGGGATCAGGGCTAGCCAAAAACATTCAGTACTTC.

The V and J genes are TRBV5-1 and TRBJ2-7, with D tentatively TRBD2 (5 bases). V lost 4 bases, J lost 7 bases, and 12 bases lay in between. The length of the CDR3 is 12 residues. The germline gives CDR1 SGHRS, CDR2 YFSETQ. CDR3 amino acids: CASSQQPGEQYF. DNA for the CDR3: TGCGCCAGCAGCCAACAGCCGGGGGAGCAGTACTTC.

The V gene is TRBV6-2 or TRBV6-3, the J gene TRBJ1-6, with D perhaps TRBD1 (5 bases). V gave up 2 bases and J gave up 7 bases, with 12 bases separating them. CDR3 length equals 15 residues. Germline assignment: CDR1 MNHEY and CDR2 SVGEGT. CDR3 in DNA: TGTGCCAGCAGTTACCAGGGTTCTGGGAATTCACCCCTCCACTTT. This codes for CASSYQGSGNSPLHF.

V and J are TRBV6-5 and TRBJ1-4; D might be TRBD1 (6 bases). Germline V gene sequence: CDR1 MNHEY, CDR2 SVGAGI. V was cut by 2 bases and J by 11 bases, with 12 bases left in between. The length of the CDR3 is 13 residues. The CDR3 is CASSYRGQSKLFF. In DNA, the CDR3 is TGTGCCAGCAGTTACCGTGGACAGAGCAAACTGTTTTTT.

The chain has TRBV11-3 and TRBJ1-2; TRBD1 agrees at 10 bases. This CDR3 has 13 amino acids. V lost 5 bases to trimming and J lost 7 bases; unmatched junction nucleotides: 4. CDR1 SGHNT and CDR2 YENEEA come from the germline V gene. The CDR3 DNA reads as TGTGCCAGCAGCCCCGGACAGGGGGTTGGCTACACCTTC. This encodes CASSPGQGVGYTF.

The V and J genes are TRBV5-5 and TRBJ1-4; 7 bases line up with TRBD1. The CDR3 has 18 amino acids. V was pared by 3 bases and J by 4 bases, with 15 bases of the junction left unmatched. Germline lookup yields CDR1 SGHKS and CDR2 YYEKEE (reference sequence). The CDR3 here is CASSSRGGGGNVNEKLFF. The CDR3 nucleotides read TGTGCCAGCAGCTCGCGAGGTGGAGGGGGCAACGTTAATGAAAAACTGTTTTTT. Full variable domain (missing parts from reference TRBV5-5 and TRBJ1-4): DAGVTQSPTHLIKTRGQQVTLRCSPISGHKSVSWYQQVLGQGPQFIFQYYEKEERGRGNFPDRFSARQFPNYSSELNVNALLLGDSALYLCASSSRGGGGNVNEKLFFGSGTQLSVL.

The V gene is TRBV28, the J gene TRBJ1-5; TRBD1 aligns across 7 bases. The CDR3 extends over 18 amino acids. The junction had 15 bases not matched to a gene; V was cut back by 7 bases and J by 0 bases. The germline gives CDR1 MDHEN, CDR2 SYDVKM. The CDR3: CASTNNSGQTYSNQPQHF. The CDR3 nucleotides read TGTGCCAGCACCAACAACTCGGGACAGACTTATAGCAATCAGCCCCAGCATTTT.

This chain connects TRBV19 to TRBJ1-2, with D tentatively TRBD1 (6 bases). CDR1 and CDR2 from the germline V gene are LNHDA and SQIVND (reference sequence). Trimming left V 6 bases short and J 4 bases short, with 9 bases between. CDR3 size: 12 residues. CDR3 nucleotide sequence: TGTGCCAGTAGCGACAGGCCCTATGGCTACACCTTC. It codes for CASSDRPYGYTF.

The chain joins TRBV3-1 (or the pseudogene TRBV3-2) to TRBJ2-7; tentatively, D is TRBD1 (6 bases). This CDR3 comprises 15 residues. V was trimmed by 4 bases and J by 1 base, leaving 14 bases between them. Germline V gene data show CDR1 as LGHDT and CDR2 as YNNKEL (reference sequence). In nucleotides, the CDR3 is TGTGCCAGCAGCCCCTTTAAAAGGGGGTCCTACGAGCAGTACTTC. Translation: CASSPFKRGSYEQYF.

The rearrangement uses TRBV3-1 (or the pseudogene TRBV3-2) and TRBJ2-7, with D possibly matching TRBD1 (5 bases). The germline CDR1 and CDR2 sequences are LGHDT and YNNKEL (reference sequence). The CDR3 totals 18 residues. Trimming pared 3 bases from V and 9 bases from J, leaving 30 bases between. CDR3 nucleotides: TGTGCCAGCAGCCACTTCCAGGGTAGGGGTCAGGACCGCGGCGCGCAGTACTTC. It translates to CASSHFQGRGQDRGAQYF.

This clone was picked up one time. This rearrangement joins TRBV6-6 to TRBJ2-7, with TRBD1 identical over 9 bases. Trimming took 5 bases from V and 2 from J; bases not matched to a gene: 7. The CDR3 sequence is 15 residues long. In germline, CDR1 is MNHNY, CDR2 SVGAGI (reference sequence). CDR3 loop: CASSGPRTGAYEQYF. In DNA form, the CDR3 reads TGTGCCAGCAGTGGCCCTAGGACAGGGGCCTACGAGCAGTACTTC.

The chain is built from TRBV19 and TRBJ2-7; possible D gene TRBD1, 5 bases. Germline V gene data show CDR1 as LNHDA and CDR2 as SQIVND (reference sequence). This CDR3 contains 15 residues. V was trimmed by 3 bases and J by 2 bases, leaving 14 bases between them. The CDR3 DNA reads TGTGCCAGTAGTATCGCAGGGCGGAGTACCTACGAGCAGTACTTC. This gives the protein CASSIAGRSTYEQYF.

The chain has TRBV6-5 and TRBJ1-1; D remains unclear. The ends were cut back, 5 bases at V and 0 bases at J, with 10 bases in the middle. The V gene's germline CDR1 is MNHEY and CDR2 SVGAGI. This CDR3 comprises 14 residues. In DNA form, the CDR3 reads TGTGCCAGCAGTCCGAGGGTGTTGAACACTGAAGCTTTCTTT. This encodes CASSPRVLNTEAFF.

The rearrangement joins TRBV5-4 to TRBJ2-7; TRBD1 is a possible D gene (5 bases). The CDR3 spans 13 residues. V lost 3 bases to trimming and J lost 3 bases, with 10 bases between them. Looked up from germline, CDR1 is SGHNT and CDR2 is YYREEE (reference sequence). The CDR3 loop is CASSSDRHYEQYF. CDR3 nucleotides: TGTGCCAGCAGCTCAGACAGACACTACGAGCAGTACTTC.

The table lists this clone with a count of one. This rearrangement joins TRBV5-4 to TRBJ1-4; D gene unclear. Germline V gene sequence: CDR1 SGHNT, CDR2 YYREEE (reference sequence). The length of the CDR3 is 12 residues. Trimming removed 5 bases at V and 3 bases at J, with 5 bases between. CDR3 sequence (DNA): TGTGCCAGCAGTTCTCCTAATGAAAAACTGTTTTTT. It encodes CASSSPNEKLFF.

The sample holds one count of this clone. The rearrangement links TRBV4-2 to TRBJ2-5; 7 nucleotides agree with TRBD2. Per germline, CDR1 LGHNA and CDR2 YNFKEQ. CDR3 length: 16 amino acids. V trimming: 0 bases; J trimming: 1 base; junction bases outside the gene matches: 5. CDR3 DNA: TGTGCCAGCAGCCAAGATCGTTCTAGCGGCCAAGAGACCCAGTACTTC. Its translation: CASSQDRSSGQETQYF.

The chain joins TRBV6-2 or TRBV6-3 to TRBJ2-2, with D possibly matching TRBD1 (5 bases). The CDR3 length is 17 residues. Germline V gives CDR1 MNHEY, CDR2 SVGEGT. Trimming took off 3 bases at V and 0 bases at J, with 14 bases between the two ends. The CDR3 region has the DNA TGTGCCAGCAGTTATGAATGGGGCCCCGCGAACACCGGGGAGCTGTTTTTT. Encoded protein: CASSYEWGPANTGELFF.

The chain has TRBV2 and TRBJ1-5; tentatively, D is TRBD1 (5 bases). The CDR3 consists of 16 residues. V was cut by 2 bases and J by 4 bases, with 15 bases left in between. Germline values: CDR1 SNHLY, CDR2 FYNNEI. CDR3 sequence reads: CASSERQGGFNQPQHF. The CDR3 DNA is TGTGCCAGCAGTGAAAGGCAGGGAGGATTTAATCAGCCCCAGCATTTT.

The rearrangement uses TRBV7-9 and TRBJ1-1, with D tentatively TRBD1 (6 bases). V lost 7 bases and J 3 bases, leaving 21 bases between the germline ends. The CDR3 covers 16 residues. Germline V lookup: CDR1 SEHNR, CDR2 FQNEAQ (reference sequence). The CDR3 reads CASTPGDGATDTEAFF. The CDR3 coding sequence is TGTGCCAGCACGCCAGGGGACGGGGCGACGGACACTGAAGCTTTCTTT.

V usage is TRBV27 and J usage is TRBJ1-6; D uncertain. V dropped 4 bases and J dropped 4 bases, with 14 bases sitting between them. The CDR3 is made up of 16 amino acids. Germline V lookup: CDR1 MNHEY, CDR2 SMNVEV (reference sequence). CDR3 protein: CASSSYGEQYNSPLHF. CDR3 DNA sequence: TGTGCCAGCAGTTCGTACGGCGAACAGTATAATTCACCCCTCCACTTT.

The chain recombines TRBV4-1 with TRBJ1-1; D gene uncertain. Germline CDR1 and CDR2: MGHRA and YSYEKL. Trimming took off 0 bases at V and 2 bases at J, with 4 bases between the two ends. This CDR3 region has 13 residues. CDR3 nucleotides: TGCGCCAGCAGCCAAGACAGAAACACTGAAGCTTTCTTT. This codes for CASSQDRNTEAFF.

The chain uses TRBV21-1 and TRBJ2-2; TRBD1, the D gene given by the table, was not confirmed from the DNA. TRBV21-1 is noted as a pseudogene. The CDR3 is made up of 15 amino acids. The CDR3 region is CASSMGRGYTGELFF. The CDR3 coding sequence is TGTGCCAGCAGCATGGGCAGGGGGTACACCGGGGAGCTGTTTTTT.

This chain links TRBV18 with TRBJ2-3; D not certain. Germline lookup yields CDR1 KGHSH and CDR2 LQKENI. V gave up 3 bases and J gave up 0 bases, with 10 bases separating them. There are 15 residues in the CDR3. The DNA for the CDR3 is TGTGCCAGCTCACCGTCGGTATCTAGCACAGATACGCAGTATTTT. Amino acids: CASSPSVSSTDTQYF.

The V and J genes are TRBV7-8 and TRBJ1-5, with 7 positions matching TRBD1. V shed 6 bases and J 0 bases; nucleotides not matched to a gene: 8. Germline lookup yields CDR1 SGHVS and CDR2 FQNEAQ. The CDR3 length is 16 residues. The CDR3 protein is CASRVQGRYSNQPQHF. Here the CDR3 DNA reads TGTGCCAGCAGAGTACAGGGGAGATATAGCAATCAGCCCCAGCATTTT.

This chain joins TRBV6-2 or TRBV6-3 and TRBJ1-5; D remains unclear. Looked up from germline, CDR1 is MNHEY and CDR2 is SVGEGT. V was trimmed by 4 bases and J by 0 bases, leaving 16 bases between them. The CDR3 extends over 17 amino acids. The CDR3 region has the DNA TGTGCCAGCAGTTTGGGCCAGACGGCCCATAGCAATCAGCCCCAGCATTTT. As protein: CASSLGQTAHSNQPQHF.